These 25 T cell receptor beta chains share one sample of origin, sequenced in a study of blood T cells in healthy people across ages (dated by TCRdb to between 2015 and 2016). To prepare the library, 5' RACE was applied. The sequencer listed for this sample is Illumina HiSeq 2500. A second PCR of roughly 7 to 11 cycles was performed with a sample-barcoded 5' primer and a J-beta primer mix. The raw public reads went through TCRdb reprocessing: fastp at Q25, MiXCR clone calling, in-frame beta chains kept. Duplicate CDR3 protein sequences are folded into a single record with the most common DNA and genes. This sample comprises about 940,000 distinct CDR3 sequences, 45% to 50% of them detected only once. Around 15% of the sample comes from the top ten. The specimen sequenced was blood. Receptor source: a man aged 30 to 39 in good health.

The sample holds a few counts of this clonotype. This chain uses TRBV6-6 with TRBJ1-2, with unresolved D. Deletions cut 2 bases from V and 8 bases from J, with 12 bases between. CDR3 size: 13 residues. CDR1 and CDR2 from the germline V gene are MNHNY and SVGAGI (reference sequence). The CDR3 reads CASSYEGSEGYTF. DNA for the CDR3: TGTGCCAGCAGTTACGAGGGCAGCGAGGGCTACACCTTC.

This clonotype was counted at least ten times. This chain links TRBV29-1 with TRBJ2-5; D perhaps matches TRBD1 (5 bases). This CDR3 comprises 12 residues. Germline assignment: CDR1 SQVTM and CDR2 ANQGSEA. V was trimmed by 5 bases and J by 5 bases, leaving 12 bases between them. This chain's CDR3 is CSVPVGLETQYF. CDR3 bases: TGCAGCGTTCCCGTGGGGCTTGAGACCCAGTACTTC.

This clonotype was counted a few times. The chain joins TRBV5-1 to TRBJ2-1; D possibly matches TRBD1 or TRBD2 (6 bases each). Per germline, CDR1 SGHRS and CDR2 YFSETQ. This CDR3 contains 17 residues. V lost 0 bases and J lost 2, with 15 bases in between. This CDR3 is CASSLGRVGGTYNEQFF. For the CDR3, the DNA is TGCGCCAGCAGCTTGGGCCGGGTCGGGGGCACCTACAATGAGCAGTTCTTC.

CDR3 sequence (DNA): TGTGCCAGCTCACATGGACGGGAAGAGACCCAGTACTTC. Its protein is CASSHGREETQYF. This rearrangement joins TRBV18 to TRBJ2-7; D gene unclear. The last part of the DNA fits TRBJ2-5 better; the J call may be wrong. This CDR3 is built from 13 residues. Germline V gene data show CDR1 as KGHSH and CDR2 as LQKENI.

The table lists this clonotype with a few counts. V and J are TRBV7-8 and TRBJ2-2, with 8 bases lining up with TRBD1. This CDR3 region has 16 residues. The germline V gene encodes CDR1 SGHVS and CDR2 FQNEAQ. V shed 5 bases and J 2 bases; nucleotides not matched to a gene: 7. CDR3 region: CASSLRTGTNTGELFF. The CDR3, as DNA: TGTGCCAGCAGCCTTAGGACAGGGACAAACACCGGGGAGCTGTTTTTT.

The DNA for the CDR3 is TGCAGTGCTAGACCATCGACTAGCGGGGGGGCTAGGAGTGAGCAGTTCTTC. This encodes CSARPSTSGGARSEQFF. The V call is TRBV20-1, the J call TRBJ2-1; TRBD2 matches at 14 bases. Germline CDR1 DFQATT, CDR2 SNEGSKA (reference sequence). Losses at the gene ends were 2 bases for V and 9 bases for J; bases not matched to a gene: 12. CDR3 size: 17 residues.

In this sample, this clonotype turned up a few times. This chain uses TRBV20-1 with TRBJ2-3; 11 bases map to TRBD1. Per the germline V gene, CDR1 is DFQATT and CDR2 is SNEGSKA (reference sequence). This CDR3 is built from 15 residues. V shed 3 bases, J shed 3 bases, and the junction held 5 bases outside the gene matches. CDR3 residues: CSASIGQGATDTQYF. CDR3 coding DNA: TGCAGTGCTAGTATTGGACAGGGGGCAACAGATACGCAGTATTTT.

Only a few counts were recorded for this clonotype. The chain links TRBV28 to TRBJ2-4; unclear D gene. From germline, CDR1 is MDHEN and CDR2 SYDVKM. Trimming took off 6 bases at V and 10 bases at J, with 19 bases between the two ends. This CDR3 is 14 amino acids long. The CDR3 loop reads CASSPPRQANIQYF. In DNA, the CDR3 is TGTGCCAGCAGCCCGCCTCGGCAGGCAAATATTCAGTACTTC.

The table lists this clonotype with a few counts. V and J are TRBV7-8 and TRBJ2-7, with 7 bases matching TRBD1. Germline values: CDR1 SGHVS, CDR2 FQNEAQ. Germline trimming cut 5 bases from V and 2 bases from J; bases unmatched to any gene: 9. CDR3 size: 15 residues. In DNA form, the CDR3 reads TGTGCCAGCAGCGGGACAAGGGACAGTACCTACGAGCAGTACTTC. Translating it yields CASSGTRDSTYEQYF.

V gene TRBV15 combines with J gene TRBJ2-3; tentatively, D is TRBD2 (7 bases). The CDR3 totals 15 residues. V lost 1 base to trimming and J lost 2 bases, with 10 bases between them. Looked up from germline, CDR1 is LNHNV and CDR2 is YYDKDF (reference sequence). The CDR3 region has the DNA TGTGCCACCAGCAGAGCTCGGGGGGCCACAGATACGCAGTATTTT. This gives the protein CATSRARGATDTQYF. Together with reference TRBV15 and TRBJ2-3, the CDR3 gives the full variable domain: DAMVIQNPRYQVTQFGKPVTLSCSQTLNHNVMYWYQQKSSQAPKLLFHYYDKDFNNEADTPDNFQSRRPNTSFCFLDIRSPGLGDTAMYLCATSRARGATDTQYFGPGTRLTVL.

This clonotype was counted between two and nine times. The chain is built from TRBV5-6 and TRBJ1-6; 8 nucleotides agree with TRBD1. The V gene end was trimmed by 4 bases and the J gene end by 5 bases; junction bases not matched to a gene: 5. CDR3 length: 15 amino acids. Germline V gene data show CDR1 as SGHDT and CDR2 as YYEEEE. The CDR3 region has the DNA TGTGCCAGCAGCCCGTTGGACAGGGATAATTCACCCCTCCACTTT. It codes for CASSPLDRDNSPLHF.

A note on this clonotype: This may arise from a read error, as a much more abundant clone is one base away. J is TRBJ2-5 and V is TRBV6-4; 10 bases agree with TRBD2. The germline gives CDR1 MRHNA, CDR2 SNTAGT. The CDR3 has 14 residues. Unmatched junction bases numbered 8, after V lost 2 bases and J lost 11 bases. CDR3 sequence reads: CASSDNSGGNEQYF. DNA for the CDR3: TGTGCCAGCAGTGACAATAGCGGGGGGAATGAGCAGTACTTC.

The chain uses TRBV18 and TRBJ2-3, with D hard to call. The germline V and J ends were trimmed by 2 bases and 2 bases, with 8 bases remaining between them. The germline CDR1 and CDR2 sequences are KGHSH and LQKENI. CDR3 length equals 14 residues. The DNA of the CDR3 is TGTGCCAGCTCACCAGCAAGGATCACAGATACGCAGTATTTT. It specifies CASSPARITDTQYF.

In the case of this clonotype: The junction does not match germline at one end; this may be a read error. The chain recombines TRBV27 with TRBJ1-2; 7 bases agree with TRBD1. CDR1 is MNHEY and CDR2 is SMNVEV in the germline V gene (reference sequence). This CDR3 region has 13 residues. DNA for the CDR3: TGTGCCAGCTCCGGGACAGAACCTTATGGCTACAACTTC. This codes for CASSGTEPYGYNF.

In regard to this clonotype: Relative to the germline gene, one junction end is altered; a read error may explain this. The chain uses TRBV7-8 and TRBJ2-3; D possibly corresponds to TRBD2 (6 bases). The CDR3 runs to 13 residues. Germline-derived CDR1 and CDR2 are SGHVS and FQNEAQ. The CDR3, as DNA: TGTGCCAGCAGCCTAGCGATCCCAGATACGCAGTATTTT. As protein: CASSLAIPDTQYF.

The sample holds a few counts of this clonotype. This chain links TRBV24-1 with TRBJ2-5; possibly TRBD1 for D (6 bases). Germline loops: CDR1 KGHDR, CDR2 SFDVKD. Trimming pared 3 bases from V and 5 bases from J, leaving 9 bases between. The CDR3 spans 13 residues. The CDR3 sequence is CATSDDRWETQYF. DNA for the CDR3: TGTGCCACCAGTGATGACAGGTGGGAGACCCAGTACTTC.

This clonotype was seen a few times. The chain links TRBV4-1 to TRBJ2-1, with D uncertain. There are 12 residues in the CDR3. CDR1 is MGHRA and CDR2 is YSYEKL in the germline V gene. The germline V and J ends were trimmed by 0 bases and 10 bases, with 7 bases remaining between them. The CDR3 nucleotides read TGCGCCAGCAGCCAAGAAGCACGAGAGCAGTTCTTC. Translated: CASSQEAREQFF.

The CDR3 region is CAVPGQDSYEQYF. The DNA for the CDR3 is TGTGCGGTACCGGGACAGGACTCCTACGAGCAGTACTTC. The gene calls are TRBV28 and TRBJ2-7; 8 bases line up with TRBD1. CDR1 MDHEN and CDR2 SYDVKM come from the germline V gene. The CDR3 spans 13 residues. The complete variable domain, with remaining parts taken from reference TRBV28 and TRBJ2-7, reads DVKVTQSSRYLVKRTGEKVFLECVQDMDHENMFWYRQDPGLGLRLIYFSYDVKMKEKGDIPEGYSVSREKKERFSLILESASTNQTSMYLCAVPGQDSYEQYFGPGTRLTVT.

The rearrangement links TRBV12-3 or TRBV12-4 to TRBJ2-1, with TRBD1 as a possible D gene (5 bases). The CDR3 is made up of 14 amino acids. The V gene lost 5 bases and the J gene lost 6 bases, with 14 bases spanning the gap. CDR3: CASSVGEFGNEQFF. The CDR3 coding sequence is TGTGCCAGCAGTGTAGGGGAATTCGGCAATGAGCAGTTCTTC.

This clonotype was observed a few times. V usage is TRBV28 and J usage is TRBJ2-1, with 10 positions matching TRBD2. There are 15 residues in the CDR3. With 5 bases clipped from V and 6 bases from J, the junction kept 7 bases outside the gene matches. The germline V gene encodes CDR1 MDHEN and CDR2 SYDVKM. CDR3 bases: TGTGCCAGCAGTATCGACGGACTAGCGGTCAATGAGCAGTTCTTC. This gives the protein CASSIDGLAVNEQFF.

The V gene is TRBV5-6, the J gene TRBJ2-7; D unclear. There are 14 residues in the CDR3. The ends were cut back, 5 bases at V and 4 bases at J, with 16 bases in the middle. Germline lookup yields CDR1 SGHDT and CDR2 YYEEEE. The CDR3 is CASSPWSEPYEQYF. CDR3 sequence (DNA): TGTGCCAGCAGTCCCTGGTCCGAGCCATACGAGCAGTACTTC.

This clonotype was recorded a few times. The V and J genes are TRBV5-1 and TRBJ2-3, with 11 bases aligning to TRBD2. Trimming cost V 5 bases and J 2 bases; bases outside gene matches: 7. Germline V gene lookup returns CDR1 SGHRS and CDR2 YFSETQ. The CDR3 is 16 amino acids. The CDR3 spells CASSPGTSGITDTQYF. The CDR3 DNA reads TGCGCCAGCAGTCCCGGGACTAGCGGTATCACAGATACGCAGTATTTT.

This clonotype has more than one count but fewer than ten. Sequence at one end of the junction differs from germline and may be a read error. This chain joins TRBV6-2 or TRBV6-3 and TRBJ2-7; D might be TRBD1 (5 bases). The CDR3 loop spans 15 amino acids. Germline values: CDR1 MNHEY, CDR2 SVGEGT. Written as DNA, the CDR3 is TGTGCCGGCAGAAGTTGGACACTTGCTACCTACGAGCAGTACTTC. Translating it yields CAGRSWTLATYEQYF.

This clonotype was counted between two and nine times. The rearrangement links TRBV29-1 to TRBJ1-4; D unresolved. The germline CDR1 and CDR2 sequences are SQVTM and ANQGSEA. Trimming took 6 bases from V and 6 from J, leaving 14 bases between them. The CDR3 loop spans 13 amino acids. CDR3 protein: CSVYTRSYEKLFF. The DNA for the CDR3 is TGCAGCGTCTACACCCGGTCCTATGAAAAACTGTTTTTT.

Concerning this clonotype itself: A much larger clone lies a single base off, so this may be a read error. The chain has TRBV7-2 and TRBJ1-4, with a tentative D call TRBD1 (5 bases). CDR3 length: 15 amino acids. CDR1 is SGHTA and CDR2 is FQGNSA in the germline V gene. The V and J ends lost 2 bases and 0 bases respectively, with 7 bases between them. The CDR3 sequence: CASSLMGATNEKLFF. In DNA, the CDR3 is TGTGCCAGCAGCTTAATGGGGGCAACTAATGAAAAACTGTTTTTT.